The 23 T cell receptor beta chains below come from one sample, sequenced in a study of blood T cell repertoires in COVID-19. Method: immunoSEQ multiplex PCR; TCRdb's copy keeps in-frame clones and lacks some. The sample holds some 250,000 clones, roughly 79% seen once. Sequenced material: peripheral blood. These receptors came from an older woman with active or convalescent COVID-19.

This sequence joins TRBV6-5 and TRBJ1-2, with D possibly TRBD1 on 6 matching bases. This CDR3 region has 13 residues. Germline assignment: CDR1 MNHEY and CDR2 SVGAGI. V lost 8 bases to trimming and J lost 4 bases, with 14 bases between them. CDR3 coding DNA: TGTGCCAGCTCGACAGGCCCAGGCTATGGCTACACCTTC. Translated, it gives CASSTGPGYGYTF.

This chain connects TRBV18 to TRBJ2-1, with D possibly being TRBD2 (5 bases). CDR1 is KGHSH, CDR2 LQKENI, per germline. The V and J ends lost 3 bases and 0 bases respectively, with 9 bases between them. The CDR3 extends over 15 amino acids. As DNA, the CDR3 is TGTGCCAGCTCACCCCGGGATATCTCCTACAATGAGCAGTTCTTC. It codes for CASSPRDISYNEQFF.

The chain carries TRBV7-9 and TRBJ2-7; 9 nucleotides line up with TRBD1. Per the germline V gene, CDR1 is SEHNR and CDR2 is FQNEAQ (reference sequence). J gave up 0 bases and V 1 base, and 1 base lay outside the gene matches. The CDR3 length is 15 residues. CDR3 coding DNA: TGTGCCAGCAGCTTAGGGGACAGGGCCTCCTACGAGCAGTACTTC. Translation: CASSLGDRASYEQYF.

The chain carries TRBV3-1 (or the pseudogene TRBV3-2) and TRBJ1-2; 7 nucleotides agree with TRBD1. V shed 2 bases, J shed 7 bases, and the junction held 7 bases outside the gene matches. Germline-derived CDR1 and CDR2 are LGHDT and YNNKEL (reference sequence). This CDR3 spans 14 amino acids. CDR3 nucleotides: TGTGCCAGCAGCCAACAGGGGGTCCAGGGTGGCTACACCTTC. It translates to CASSQQGVQGGYTF.

This chain connects TRBV9 to TRBJ2-7; 8 bases align to TRBD2. In germline, CDR1 is SGDLS, CDR2 YYNGEE. The CDR3 is 15 amino acids. The ends lost 3 bases at V and 2 bases at J; junction bases unmatched: 7. This CDR3 is CASSALAGSTYEQYF. CDR3 bases: TGTGCCAGCAGCGCTCTAGCGGGTTCTACCTACGAGCAGTACTTC.

The chain uses TRBV9 and TRBJ2-3; 8 bases match TRBD2. CDR3 length: 15 residues. Unmatched junction bases numbered 8, after V lost 2 bases and J lost 6 bases. In germline, CDR1 is SGDLS, CDR2 YYNGEE. CDR3 sequence: CASSVSGGGADTQYF. The CDR3 coding sequence is TGTGCCAGCAGCGTCAGCGGGGGAGGGGCGGATACGCAGTATTTT.

J is TRBJ2-1 and V is TRBV4-1, with TRBD2 matching over 9 bases. CDR1 and CDR2 (germline): MGHRA, YSYEKL. The CDR3 runs to 13 residues. The V segment lost 4 bases and the J segment 6 bases; nucleotides outside the gene matches: 1. CDR3 region: CASSLAGVNEQFF. CDR3 nucleotides: TGCGCCAGCAGCCTAGCGGGGGTCAATGAGCAGTTCTTC.

J is TRBJ2-7 and V is TRBV11-2; 8 bases line up with TRBD2. CDR1 is SGHAT, CDR2 FQNNGV, per germline. This CDR3 is built from 15 residues. The ends lost 5 bases at V and 1 base at J; junction bases unmatched: 7. This chain's CDR3 is CASSTQRGTSYEQYF. CDR3 DNA: TGTGCCAGCAGCACTCAGCGGGGGACTTCCTACGAGCAGTACTTC.

CDR3 DNA: TGTGCCAGCAGCTTAGGGGCATACACCGGGGAGCTGTTTTTT. Its translation is CASSLGAYTGELFF. The J gene is TRBJ2-2, the V gene TRBV11-3, with D uncertain. The V end lost 1 base, the J end lost 3 bases, and 6 bases lay between the germline ends. The CDR3 spans 14 residues. Germline assignment: CDR1 SGHNT and CDR2 YENEEA. Variable domain in full (rest from reference TRBV11-3 and TRBJ2-2): EAGVVQSPRYKIIEKKQPVAFWCNPISGHNTLYWYLQNLGQGPELLIRYENEEAVDDSQLPKDRFSAERLKGVDSTLKIQPAELGDSAVYLCASSLGAYTGELFFGEGSRLTVL.

This rearrangement joins TRBV4-2 to TRBJ1-1; D might be TRBD1 (6 bases). The CDR3 covers 14 residues. CDR1 is LGHNA, CDR2 YNFKEQ, per germline. Trimming pared 1 base from V and 1 base from J, leaving 7 bases between. This CDR3 is CASSQVDRNTEAFF. The CDR3 DNA reads TGTGCCAGCAGCCAAGTGGACAGGAACACTGAAGCTTTCTTT.

This chain connects TRBV20-1 to TRBJ2-7, with 11 bases fitting TRBD2. The CDR3 covers 16 residues. V trimming: 3 bases; J trimming: 0 bases; junction bases outside the gene matches: 7. Germline values: CDR1 DFQATT, CDR2 SNEGSKA (reference sequence). The CDR3 DNA sequence: TGCAGTGCTAGTCCCGGACTAGCGGGTGCCTCCTACGAGCAGTACTTC. Translation gives CSASPGLAGASYEQYF.

J is TRBJ1-2 and V is TRBV10-2; TRBD1 might be the D (6 bases). Germline V gives CDR1 WSHSY, CDR2 SAAADI. This CDR3 comprises 14 residues. Trimming removed 1 base at V and 4 bases at J, with 10 bases between. The CDR3 DNA reads TGCGCCAGCAGTGAGTGGGGGCTGAGCTATGGCTACACCTTC. As protein: CASSEWGLSYGYTF.

This chain uses TRBV30 with TRBJ1-2; TRBD1 might be the D (5 bases). Trimming took 0 bases from V and 8 from J, leaving 16 bases between them. This CDR3 is built from 14 residues. The V gene's germline CDR1 is GTSNPN and CDR2 SVGIG (reference sequence). Here the CDR3 reads CAWSVVRGNDGYTF. DNA for the CDR3: TGTGCCTGGAGTGTCGTAAGGGGAAATGACGGCTACACCTTC.

The rearrangement joins TRBV19 to TRBJ1-5, with 12 bases identical to TRBD1. Germline V lookup: CDR1 LNHDA, CDR2 SQIVND (reference sequence). V was clipped by 2 bases and J by 6 bases; unmatched bases: 2. This CDR3 region has 15 residues. CDR3 residues: CASSIWDRGLQPQHF. The CDR3 DNA is TGTGCCAGTAGTATATGGGACAGGGGGCTTCAGCCCCAGCATTTT.

The genes are TRBV27 and TRBJ2-5, with 11 bases aligning to TRBD2. The germline gives CDR1 MNHEY, CDR2 SMNVEV (reference sequence). The trim removed 0 bases at V and 4 bases at J, leaving 7 bases unmatched. CDR3 length: 17 amino acids. The CDR3 DNA reads TGTGCCAGCAGTTTATCTAGCGGGGGGGCCGTAGGAGAGACCCAGTACTTC. Translated, it gives CASSLSSGGAVGETQYF.

The chain combines TRBV18 with TRBJ2-3; 13 bases are a match to TRBD2. The germline CDR1 and CDR2 sequences are KGHSH and LQKENI. J gave up 3 bases and V 5 bases, and 2 bases lay outside the gene matches. The CDR3 contains 15 residues. The chain's CDR3 is CASSGGLAGTDTQYF. DNA for the CDR3: TGTGCCAGCTCAGGGGGACTAGCGGGGACAGATACGCAGTATTTT. The full variable domain, its missing parts supplied by reference TRBV18 and TRBJ2-3, is NAGVMQNPRHLVRRRGQEARLRCSPMKGHSHVYWYRQLPEEGLKFMVYLQKENIIDESGMPKERFSAEFPKEGPSILRIQQVVRGDSAAYFCASSGGLAGTDTQYFGPGTRLTVL.

This clone was seen more than once but under ten times. The chain couples TRBV5-1 to TRBJ1-6; 9 bases agree with TRBD1. J lost 10 bases, V lost 0 bases, and 2 bases had no gene match. Per germline, CDR1 SGHRS and CDR2 YFSETQ. This CDR3 region has 14 residues. DNA of the CDR3: TGCGCCAGCAGCTTGGACAGGGGGCACTCACCCCTCCACTTT. As protein: CASSLDRGHSPLHF.

The chain has TRBV7-9 and TRBJ2-5; D is uncertain. The CDR3 has 13 amino acids. The V gene's germline CDR1 is SEHNR and CDR2 FQNEAQ (reference sequence). V shed 7 bases and J shed 4 bases, with 13 bases lying between them. In DNA, the CDR3 is TGTGCCAGCACGGCGGTCTCTCGAGAGACCCAGTACTTC. Its translation is CASTAVSRETQYF.

This chain uses TRBV3-1 (or the pseudogene TRBV3-2) with TRBJ1-6; no clear D. Germline V CDR1 and CDR2: LGHDT, YNNKEL (reference sequence). Trimming removed 1 base from V and 0 bases from J, with 10 bases in between. CDR3 size: 17 residues. This CDR3 is CASSQGAESSYNSPLHF. The CDR3, as DNA: TGTGCCAGCAGCCAAGGGGCAGAAAGCTCCTATAATTCACCCCTCCACTTT.

This clone has only one observation. The V gene is TRBV18, the J gene TRBJ2-2, with TRBD1 matching over 12 bases. There are 17 residues in the CDR3. With 3 bases clipped from V and 1 base from J, the junction kept 3 bases outside the gene matches. CDR1 is KGHSH, CDR2 LQKENI, per germline. The CDR3 bases are TGTGCCAGCTCACCGGGGGACAGGGGGCTGAACACCGGGGAGCTGTTTTTT. Residues: CASSPGDRGLNTGELFF.

The V call is TRBV9, the J call TRBJ2-1; 12 nucleotides match TRBD2. The junction had 8 bases not matched to a gene; V was cut back by 6 bases and J by 10 bases. CDR1 and CDR2 from the germline V gene are SGDLS and YYNGEE. This CDR3 has 14 amino acids. The CDR3 sequence is CASTIQTSGGEQFF. The CDR3 DNA reads as TGTGCCAGCACGATCCAGACTAGCGGGGGAGAGCAGTTCTTC. Full variable domain (remainder filled in from reference TRBV9 and TRBJ2-1): DSGVTQTPKHLITATGQRVTLRCSPRSGDLSVYWYQQSLDQGLQFLIQYYNGEERAKGNILERFSAQQFPDLHSELNLSSLELGDSALYFCASTIQTSGGEQFFGPGTRLTVL.

The chain joins TRBV27 to TRBJ2-5, with D maybe TRBD1 (5 bases). In germline, CDR1 is MNHEY, CDR2 SMNVEV (reference sequence). This CDR3 region has 15 residues. V was trimmed by 6 bases and J by 0 bases, leaving 14 bases between them. The CDR3 region has the DNA TGTGCCAGCAGGGTGACAGTTATGTACCAAGAGACCCAGTACTTC. Translating it yields CASRVTVMYQETQYF.

In nucleotides, the CDR3 is TGCAGTGCTAGTACGGGGGGGCAGTTGAATGAGCAGTTCTTC. Translating gives CSASTGGQLNEQFF. The gene calls are TRBV20-1 and TRBJ2-1; 8 bases fit TRBD2. Per germline, CDR1 DFQATT and CDR2 SNEGSKA (reference sequence). This CDR3 is 14 amino acids long. With V trimmed by 3 bases and J by 7 bases, 8 bases remained unmatched.